This T cell receptor (beta chain) is from a study of blood T cell repertoires in COVID-19. Study-wide background: The United States, Italy and Spain were the sources of the acute and convalescent COVID-19 samples. The cDNA or gDNA used as material had been derived from T cells, B-cell-depleted T cells, or PBMCs.

Some clones are missing from TCRdb's copy, which holds only in-frame ones; the method was immunoSEQ multiplex PCR. The sample includes about 130,000 clones, 65% to 85% of them seen just once. The trim removed 5 bases at V and 9 bases at J, leaving 10 bases unmatched. The CDR3 has 14 amino acids. Germline-derived CDR1 and CDR2 are MDHEN and SYDVKM. The chain links TRBV28 to TRBJ2-1; 7 bases fit TRBD1. The sequenced sample was peripheral blood. This sequence originates from a man between 25 and 39 years old with COVID-19, enrolled during active disease. The chain's CDR3 is CASSPRGRVGEQFF. The CDR3 nucleotides are TGTGCCAGCAGTCCTAGGGGGCGGGTAGGTGAGCAGTTCTTC.